Following are 27 T cell receptor beta chains from one sample sequenced in a study of sequential checkpoint blockade in melanoma. Data came from immunoSEQ multiplex PCR; TCRdb stores just in-frame clones and leaves some out. The sample carries 4,000 to 5,000 clones, about a quarter recorded once. Regarding treatment: randomized to nivolumab then ipilimumab (arm A) or the reverse (arm B). The sample in question was tumor tissue (inferred from file names), obtained from a patient given nivolumab and ipilimumab in sequence. These receptor sequences come from a human donor with melanoma.

The V and J genes are TRBV19 and TRBJ2-1; TRBD1 aligns across 8 bases. With V trimmed by 3 bases and J by 4 bases, 8 bases remained unmatched. CDR3 length: 16 amino acids. The V gene's germline CDR1 is LNHDA and CDR2 SQIVND (reference sequence). CDR3 region: CASSMVPGTGYNEQFF. The DNA of the CDR3 is TGTGCCAGTAGTATGGTCCCCGGGACAGGATACAATGAGCAGTTCTTC.

V and J are TRBV2 and TRBJ2-7, with 9 bases aligning to TRBD2. CDR3 length equals 13 residues. Unmatched junction bases numbered 9, after V lost 8 bases and J lost 7 bases. The germline gives CDR1 SNHLY, CDR2 FYNNEI. In nucleotides, the CDR3 is TGTGCCAGCCGGATAGCGGGAGTCGGGGAGCAGTACTTC. This codes for CASRIAGVGEQYF.

This rearrangement joins TRBV6-8 to TRBJ1-2; no firm D call. V was clipped by 6 bases and J by 6 bases, with 17 bases between them. Germline values: CDR1 MNHGY, CDR2 SAAAGT. The CDR3 runs to 14 residues. CDR3 sequence reads: CASSPVFDEDGYTF. The CDR3 coding sequence is TGTGCCAGCAGCCCTGTGTTTGACGAGGATGGCTACACCTTC.

The chain uses TRBV25-1 and TRBJ2-1, with unresolved D. Germline lookup yields CDR1 MGHDK and CDR2 SYGVNS. CDR3 length: 13 residues. The V end lost 2 bases, the J end lost 9 bases, and 11 bases lay between the germline ends. CDR3: CASSEGRAAEQFF. In nucleotides, the CDR3 is TGTGCCAGCAGTGAAGGAAGGGCAGCTGAGCAGTTCTTC.

This clone was found a few times. The rearrangement uses TRBV11-3 and TRBJ2-6; no firm D call. Looked up from germline, CDR1 is SGHNT and CDR2 is YENEEA. This CDR3 region has 14 residues. V gave up 5 bases and J gave up 3 bases, with 8 bases separating them. DNA of the CDR3: TGTGCCAGCAGCCCGGAAGGTGGGGCCAACGTCCTGACTTTC. Translation gives CASSPEGGANVLTF.

The rearrangement links TRBV19 to TRBJ1-5, with TRBD1 identical over 9 bases. The CDR3 length is 16 residues. CDR1 LNHDA and CDR2 SQIVND come from the germline V gene (reference sequence). The junction had 10 bases not matched to a gene; V was cut back by 3 bases and J by 7 bases. CDR3 loop: CASSMKGTGSGQPQHF. The CDR3, as DNA: TGTGCCAGTAGTATGAAGGGGACAGGGTCGGGACAGCCCCAGCATTTT.

This clone was detected only a few times. This chain uses TRBV2 with TRBJ1-5, with D maybe TRBD1 (6 bases). Trimming removed 0 bases at V and 6 bases at J, with 12 bases between. CDR3 length: 15 residues. Germline CDR1 SNHLY, CDR2 FYNNEI. The CDR3 protein is CASSEARTVGQPQHF. The CDR3 region has the DNA TGTGCCAGCAGTGAAGCCAGGACAGTCGGTCAGCCCCAGCATTTT.

This clone was detected only a few times. J is TRBJ2-1 and V is TRBV6-8; 11 bases map to TRBD2. CDR1 MNHGY and CDR2 SAAAGT come from the germline V gene. The CDR3 loop spans 15 amino acids. V was pared by 6 bases and J by 6 bases, with 7 bases of the junction left unmatched. The CDR3 region is CASRSLAGGRNEQFF. CDR3 nucleotide sequence: TGTGCCAGCAGGTCTCTAGCGGGAGGCCGCAATGAGCAGTTCTTC.

V and J are TRBV30 and TRBJ1-5, with TRBD1 matching over 9 bases. Germline CDR1 and CDR2: GTSNPN and SVGIG (reference sequence). This CDR3 is 14 amino acids long. Trimming at V came to 5 bases and at J to 7 bases, leaving 9 bases not matched to a gene. CDR3 residues: CAWGFTGGGQPQHF. The CDR3 DNA follows: TGTGCCTGGGGGTTTACAGGGGGCGGACAGCCCCAGCATTTT.

This clone has ten or more counts. This rearrangement joins TRBV7-1 to TRBJ1-1, with TRBD1 as a possible D gene (6 bases). TRBV7-1 is an ORF for which the function is uncertain. The germline V and J ends were trimmed by 5 bases and 2 bases, with 12 bases remaining between them. The length of the CDR3 is 14 residues. As DNA, the CDR3 is TGTGCCAGCAGCCTAGGGGGTGAAAACACTGAAGCTTTCTTT. It translates to CASSLGGENTEAFF.

This clone was detected many times. The chain employs TRBV11-3 and TRBJ1-4, with no clear D. Trimming took off 3 bases at V and 0 bases at J, with 5 bases between the two ends. Germline V CDR1 and CDR2: SGHNT, YENEEA. The CDR3 totals 14 residues. DNA of the CDR3: TGTGCCAGCAGCTTGGGGACAACTAATGAAAAACTGTTTTTT. Amino acid sequence: CASSLGTTNEKLFF.

This clone was recorded a few times. This sequence joins TRBV19 and TRBJ1-1; D is uncertain. The CDR3 runs to 18 residues. V was shortened by 3 bases and J by 5 bases, with 25 bases between the two germline ends. Germline-derived CDR1 and CDR2 are LNHDA and SQIVND (reference sequence). For the CDR3, the DNA is TGTGCCAGTAGTATCGGGAAGGGAAGAGCTTGGGTAAGGACTGAAGCTTTCTTT. Residues: CASSIGKGRAWVRTEAFF.

The rearrangement joins TRBV11-3 to TRBJ1-6; D is unclear. This CDR3 comprises 15 residues. V lost 3 bases and J lost 7, with 13 bases in between. Germline lookup yields CDR1 SGHNT and CDR2 YENEEA. Written as DNA, the CDR3 is TGTGCCAGCAGCTTGGTTCCGGGGTGGAATTCACCCCTCCACTTT. Residues: CASSLVPGWNSPLHF.

The chain couples TRBV28 to TRBJ2-2, with D hard to call. The CDR3 length is 14 residues. The germline gives CDR1 MDHEN, CDR2 SYDVKM. Trimming stripped 6 bases from V and 0 bases from J, with 8 bases between. CDR3 residues: CASRGRTNTGELFF. DNA of the CDR3: TGTGCCAGCAGAGGACGGACGAACACCGGGGAGCTGTTTTTT.

The V and J genes are TRBV27 and TRBJ1-2; D unresolved. CDR3 length: 14 amino acids. The germline gives CDR1 MNHEY, CDR2 SMNVEV (reference sequence). The V end was cut by 6 bases, the J end by 1 base, with 12 bases between. The CDR3 region is CASSSAEFNYGYTF. CDR3 bases: TGTGCCAGCAGCTCCGCCGAATTTAACTATGGCTACACCTTC.

This clone is classed as medium-sized. The rearrangement links TRBV6-8 to TRBJ2-2; D is uncertain. CDR3 length: 13 amino acids. Trimming removed 6 bases at V and 0 bases at J, with 5 bases between. Looked up from germline, CDR1 is MNHGY and CDR2 is SAAAGT. The CDR3 protein is CASRSSNTGELFF. CDR3 DNA: TGTGCCAGCAGGAGTTCGAACACCGGGGAGCTGTTTTTT.

The rearrangement links TRBV5-1 to TRBJ2-5; TRBD2 matches 10 bases. In germline, CDR1 is SGHRS, CDR2 YFSETQ. The J segment lost 5 bases and the V segment lost 0 bases, leaving 4 bases of the junction unmatched. This CDR3 is 15 amino acids long. The CDR3 DNA is TGCGCCAGCAGCTTGGAAACTAGCGGGATGGAGACCCAGTACTTC. Its protein is CASSLETSGMETQYF. The variable domain in full, with the rest retrieved from reference TRBV5-1 and TRBJ2-5, is KAGVTQTPRYLIKTRGQQVTLSCSPISGHRSVSWYQQTPGQGLQFLFEYFSETQRNKGNFPGRFSGRQFSNSRSEMNVSTLELGDSALYLCASSLETSGMETQYFGPGTRLLVL.

This clone has a count of ten or more. The rearrangement uses TRBV6-8 and TRBJ1-1; no clear D gene. V dropped 6 bases and J dropped 5 bases, with 13 bases sitting between them. Germline loops: CDR1 MNHGY, CDR2 SAAAGT. The length of the CDR3 is 13 residues. The CDR3 loop is CASSPFGETEAFF. The CDR3 DNA sequence: TGTGCCAGCAGCCCCTTCGGGGAGACTGAAGCTTTCTTT.

This clone has at least ten counts. The genes are TRBV11-3 and TRBJ1-5; 10 bases match TRBD1. CDR3 length: 17 residues. Trimming took 3 bases from V and 6 from J; bases not matched to a gene: 11. Germline loops: CDR1 SGHNT, CDR2 YENEEA. The CDR3 coding sequence is TGTGCCAGCAGCTTTGGTGACGGGGACAGGGGTTTTCAGCCCCAGCATTTT. Translated, it gives CASSFGDGDRGFQPQHF.

J is TRBJ2-7 and V is TRBV12-5; TRBD2 aligns across 8 bases. Trimming removed 1 base from V and 0 bases from J; junction bases left unmatched: 8. The CDR3 extends over 17 amino acids. Per the germline V gene, CDR1 is LGHNT and CDR2 is FRNRAP. The CDR3 DNA sequence: TGTGCTAGTGGTTTGGCTTCCGGACTAGCCGGCTCCTACGAGCAGTACTTC. It codes for CASGLASGLAGSYEQYF.

This chain joins TRBV29-1 and TRBJ2-7; either TRBD1 or TRBD2 may supply D (5 bases each). The ends were cut back, 7 bases at V and 2 bases at J, with 15 bases in the middle. The CDR3 runs 13 residues. Germline V gene lookup returns CDR1 SQVTM and CDR2 ANQGSEA. The CDR3 DNA follows: TGCAGCGCCAAACTGGTGGGGGCCTACGAGCAGTACTTC. This codes for CSAKLVGAYEQYF.

In its sample, this clone was seen a few times. This rearrangement joins TRBV18 to TRBJ1-1, with unresolved D. Germline-derived CDR1 and CDR2 are KGHSH and LQKENI. The CDR3 runs to 13 residues. Trimming took off 4 bases at V and 4 bases at J, with 10 bases between the two ends. CDR3 in DNA: TGTGCCAGCTCACGACCAGGCCTCACTGAAGCTTTCTTT. Protein: CASSRPGLTEAFF.

This clone has more than one count but fewer than ten. The chain is built from TRBV12-5 and TRBJ1-1, with D possibly TRBD1 on 6 matching bases. This CDR3 has 12 residues. CDR1 is LGHNT and CDR2 is FRNRAP in the germline V gene. The CDR3 here is CASTPQGTVAFF. CDR3 coding DNA: TGTGCCAGCACCCCTCAGGGGACGGTGGCTTTCTTT.

This clone was detected only once. The chain links TRBV19 to TRBJ1-1; TRBD1 aligns across 7 bases. The length of the CDR3 is 15 residues. Germline values: CDR1 LNHDA, CDR2 SQIVND (reference sequence). V trimming: 3 bases; J trimming: 7 bases; junction bases outside the gene matches: 11. CDR3 sequence (DNA): TGTGCCAGTAGTATCGGGACAGCCCGGGCTGGTGAAGCTTTCTTT. Translating gives CASSIGTARAGEAFF.

This chain uses TRBV18 with TRBJ2-4; TRBD2 might be the D (5 bases). Germline assignment: CDR1 KGHSH and CDR2 LQKENI. The length of the CDR3 is 14 residues. With 0 bases removed from V and 5 bases from J, the gap between germline ends came to 8 bases. CDR3 coding DNA: TGTGCCAGCTCACCACCTCTCGGGGAAAACATTCAGTACTTC. Translating gives CASSPPLGENIQYF.

V and J are TRBV14 and TRBJ2-1; 8 bases match TRBD1. The CDR3 is 18 residues long. Germline V gene sequence: CDR1 SGHDN, CDR2 FVKESK. Germline trimming cut 1 base from V and 4 bases from J; bases unmatched to any gene: 12. The CDR3 DNA sequence: TGTGCCAGCAGCCAAGGCACAGGGGGAGGTTTAGGATACAATGAGCAGTTCTTC. It specifies CASSQGTGGGLGYNEQFF.

A single count supports this clone. The gene calls are TRBV18 and TRBJ1-3; D is undetermined. The V end lost 2 bases, the J end lost 0 bases, and 8 bases lay between the germline ends. This CDR3 spans 15 amino acids. The germline gives CDR1 KGHSH, CDR2 LQKENI. Written as DNA, the CDR3 is TGTGCCAGCTCACCAAGCACAAACTCTGGAAACACCATATATTTT. Amino acids: CASSPSTNSGNTIYF.